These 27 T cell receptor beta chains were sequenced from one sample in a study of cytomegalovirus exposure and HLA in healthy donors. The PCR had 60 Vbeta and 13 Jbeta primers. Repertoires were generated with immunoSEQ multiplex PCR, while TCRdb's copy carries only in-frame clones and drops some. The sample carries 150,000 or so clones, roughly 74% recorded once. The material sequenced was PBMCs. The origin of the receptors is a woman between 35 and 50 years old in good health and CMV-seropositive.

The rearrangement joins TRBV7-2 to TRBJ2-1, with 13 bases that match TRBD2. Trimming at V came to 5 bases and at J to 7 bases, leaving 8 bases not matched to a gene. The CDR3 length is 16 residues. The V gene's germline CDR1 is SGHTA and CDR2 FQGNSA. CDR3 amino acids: CASSPRLAGGRNEQFF. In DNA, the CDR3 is TGTGCCAGCAGCCCCCGACTAGCGGGAGGACGGAATGAGCAGTTCTTC.

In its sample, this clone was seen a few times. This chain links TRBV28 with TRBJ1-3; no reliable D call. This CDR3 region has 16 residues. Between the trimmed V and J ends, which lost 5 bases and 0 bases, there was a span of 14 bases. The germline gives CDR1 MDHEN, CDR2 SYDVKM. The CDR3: CASSPSGLISGNTIYF. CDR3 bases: TGTGCCAGCAGTCCGTCAGGACTGATCTCTGGAAACACCATATATTTT.

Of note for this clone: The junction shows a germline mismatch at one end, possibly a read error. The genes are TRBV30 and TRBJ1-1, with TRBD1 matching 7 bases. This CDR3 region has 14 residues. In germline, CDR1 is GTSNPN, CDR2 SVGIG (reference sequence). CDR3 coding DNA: TGTGCCTGGGATATCCCGGGACAGAACGCTGAAGCTTTCTTT. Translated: CAWDIPGQNAEAFF.

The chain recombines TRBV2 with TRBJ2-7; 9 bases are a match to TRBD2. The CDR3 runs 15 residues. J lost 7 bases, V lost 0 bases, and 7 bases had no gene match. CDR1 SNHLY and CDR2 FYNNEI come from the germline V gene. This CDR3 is CASSEAGLAGREQYF. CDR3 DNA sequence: TGTGCCAGCAGTGAAGCGGGGCTAGCGGGACGGGAGCAGTACTTC.

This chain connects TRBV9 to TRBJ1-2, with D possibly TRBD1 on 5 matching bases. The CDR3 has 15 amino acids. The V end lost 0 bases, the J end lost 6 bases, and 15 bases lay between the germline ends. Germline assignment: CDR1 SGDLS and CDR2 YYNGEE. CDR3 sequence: CASSVGQGGVDGYTF. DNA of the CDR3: TGTGCCAGCAGCGTAGGGCAGGGCGGTGTCGATGGCTACACCTTC.

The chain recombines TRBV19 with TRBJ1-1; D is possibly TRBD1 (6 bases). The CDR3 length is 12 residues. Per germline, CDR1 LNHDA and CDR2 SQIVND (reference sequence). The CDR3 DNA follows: TGTGCGGCTAGAGGGGCAGGGGCTGAAGCTTTCTTT. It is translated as CAARGAGAEAFF.

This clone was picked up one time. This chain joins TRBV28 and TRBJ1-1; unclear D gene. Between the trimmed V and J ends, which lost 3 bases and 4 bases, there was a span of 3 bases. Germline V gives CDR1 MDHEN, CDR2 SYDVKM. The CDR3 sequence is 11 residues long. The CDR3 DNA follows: TGTGCCAGCAGTTTGGCCACTGAAGCTTTCTTT. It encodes CASSLATEAFF.

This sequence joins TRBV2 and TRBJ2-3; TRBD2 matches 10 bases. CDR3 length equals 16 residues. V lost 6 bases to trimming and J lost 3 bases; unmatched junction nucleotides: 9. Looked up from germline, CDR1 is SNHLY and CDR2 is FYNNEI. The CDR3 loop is CASSPGLATPTDTQYF. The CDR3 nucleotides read TGTGCCAGCAGCCCGGGACTAGCGACTCCAACAGATACGCAGTATTTT.

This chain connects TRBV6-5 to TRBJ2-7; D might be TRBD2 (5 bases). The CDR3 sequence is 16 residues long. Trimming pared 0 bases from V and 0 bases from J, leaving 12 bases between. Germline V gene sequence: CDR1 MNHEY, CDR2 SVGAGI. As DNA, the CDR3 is TGTGCCAGCAGTTACTCCCGACTACTAAGCTCCTACGAGCAGTACTTC. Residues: CASSYSRLLSSYEQYF.

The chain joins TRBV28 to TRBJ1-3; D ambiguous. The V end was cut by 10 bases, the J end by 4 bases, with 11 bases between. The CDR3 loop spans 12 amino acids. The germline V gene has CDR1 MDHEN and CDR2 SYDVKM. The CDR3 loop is CATTLRGNTIYF. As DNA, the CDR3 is TGTGCCACCACGCTTCGGGGAAACACCATATATTTT.

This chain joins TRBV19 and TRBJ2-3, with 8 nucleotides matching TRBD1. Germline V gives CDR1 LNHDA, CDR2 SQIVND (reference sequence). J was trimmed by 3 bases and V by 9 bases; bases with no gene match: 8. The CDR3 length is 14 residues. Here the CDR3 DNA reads TGTGCCAGATTCAGGGGGCGAGGGACAGATACGCAGTATTTT. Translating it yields CARFRGRGTDTQYF.

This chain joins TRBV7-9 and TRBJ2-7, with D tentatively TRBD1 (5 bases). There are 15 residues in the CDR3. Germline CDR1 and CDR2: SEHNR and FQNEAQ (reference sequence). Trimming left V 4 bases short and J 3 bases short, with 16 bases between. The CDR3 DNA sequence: TGTGCCAGCAGCTCGACAGTGTCGATGGTCTACGAGCAGTACTTC. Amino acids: CASSSTVSMVYEQYF.

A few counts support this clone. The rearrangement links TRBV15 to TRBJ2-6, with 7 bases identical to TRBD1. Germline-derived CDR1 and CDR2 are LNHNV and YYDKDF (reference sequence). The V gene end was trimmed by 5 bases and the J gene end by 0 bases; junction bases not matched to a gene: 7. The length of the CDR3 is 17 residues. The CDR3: CATSPRQGRSGANVLTF. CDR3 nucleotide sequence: TGTGCCACCAGCCCCCGACAGGGCCGCTCTGGGGCCAACGTCCTGACTTTC.

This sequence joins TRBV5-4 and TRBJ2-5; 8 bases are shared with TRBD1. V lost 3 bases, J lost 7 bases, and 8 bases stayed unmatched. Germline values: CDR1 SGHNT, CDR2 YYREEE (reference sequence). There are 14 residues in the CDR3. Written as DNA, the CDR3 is TGTGCCAGCAGCTCGACAGGGGCCCCGGGGACCCAGTACTTC. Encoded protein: CASSSTGAPGTQYF.

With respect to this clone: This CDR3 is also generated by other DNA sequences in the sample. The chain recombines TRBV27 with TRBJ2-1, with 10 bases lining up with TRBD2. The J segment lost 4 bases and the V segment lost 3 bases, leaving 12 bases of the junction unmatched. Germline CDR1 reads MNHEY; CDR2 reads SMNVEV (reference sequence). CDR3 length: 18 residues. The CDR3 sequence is CASSLSGVRTSGYNEQFF. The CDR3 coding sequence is TGTGCCAGCAGTTTGAGCGGGGTGAGGACTAGCGGTTACAATGAGCAGTTCTTC.

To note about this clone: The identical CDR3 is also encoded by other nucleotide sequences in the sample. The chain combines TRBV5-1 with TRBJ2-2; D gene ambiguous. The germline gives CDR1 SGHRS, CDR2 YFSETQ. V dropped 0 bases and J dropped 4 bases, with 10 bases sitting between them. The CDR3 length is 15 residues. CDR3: CASSLVSGTTGELFF. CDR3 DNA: TGCGCCAGCAGCTTGGTTTCAGGAACCACCGGGGAGCTGTTTTTT.

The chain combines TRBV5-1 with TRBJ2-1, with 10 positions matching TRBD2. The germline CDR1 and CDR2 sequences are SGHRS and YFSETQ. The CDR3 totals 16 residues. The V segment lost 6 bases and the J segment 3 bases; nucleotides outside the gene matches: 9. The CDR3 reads CASNRDGTSDYNEQFF. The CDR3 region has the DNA TGCGCCAGCAACCGAGATGGGACTAGCGACTACAATGAGCAGTTCTTC. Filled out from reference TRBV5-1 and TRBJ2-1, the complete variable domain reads KAGVTQTPRYLIKTRGQQVTLSCSPISGHRSVSWYQQTPGQGLQFLFEYFSETQRNKGNFPGRFSGRQFSNSRSEMNVSTLELGDSALYLCASNRDGTSDYNEQFFGPGTRLTVL.

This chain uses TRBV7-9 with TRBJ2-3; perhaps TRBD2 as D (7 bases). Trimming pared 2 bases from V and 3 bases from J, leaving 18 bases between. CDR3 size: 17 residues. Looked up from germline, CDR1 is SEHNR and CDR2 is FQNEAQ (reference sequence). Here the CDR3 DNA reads TGTGCCAGCAGCTTATTTTCGGGGGGCATCGGGACAGATACGCAGTATTTT. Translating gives CASSLFSGGIGTDTQYF.

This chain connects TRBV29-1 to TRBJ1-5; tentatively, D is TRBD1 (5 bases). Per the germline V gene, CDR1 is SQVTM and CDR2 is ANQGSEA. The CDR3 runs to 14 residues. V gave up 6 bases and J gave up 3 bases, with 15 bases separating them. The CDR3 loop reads CSVAAGGINQPQHF. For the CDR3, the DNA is TGCAGCGTGGCGGCCGGGGGGATCAATCAGCCCCAGCATTTT. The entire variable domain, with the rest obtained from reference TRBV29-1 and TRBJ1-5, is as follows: SAVISQKPSRDICQRGTSLTIQCQVDSQVTMMFWYRQQPGQSLTLIATANQGSEATYESGFVIDKFPISRPNLTFSTLTVSNMSPEDSSIYLCSVAAGGINQPQHFGDGTRLSIL.

In DNA, the CDR3 is TGTGCCAGCAGCTTAGAGGCAGCGGGCCATACGCAGTATTTT. Translation gives CASSLEAAGHTQYF. V and J are TRBV7-3 and TRBJ2-3, with D maybe TRBD2 (6 bases). The CDR3 contains 14 residues. V lost 2 bases and J lost 7, with 13 bases in between. The germline gives CDR1 SGHTA, CDR2 FQGTGA.

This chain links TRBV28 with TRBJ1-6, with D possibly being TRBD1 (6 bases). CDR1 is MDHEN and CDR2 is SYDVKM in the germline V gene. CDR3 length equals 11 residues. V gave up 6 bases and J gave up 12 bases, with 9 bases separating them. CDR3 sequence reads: CASSLRGPLHF. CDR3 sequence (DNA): TGTGCCAGCAGCCTCAGGGGACCCCTCCACTTT.

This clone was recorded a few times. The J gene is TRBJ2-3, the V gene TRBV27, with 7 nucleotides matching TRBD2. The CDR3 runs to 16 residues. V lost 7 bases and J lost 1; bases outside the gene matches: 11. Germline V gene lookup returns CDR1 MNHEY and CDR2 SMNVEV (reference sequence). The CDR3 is CASTLRASGGTDTQYF. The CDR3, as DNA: TGTGCCAGCACCCTGAGGGCTAGCGGAGGCACAGATACGCAGTATTTT.

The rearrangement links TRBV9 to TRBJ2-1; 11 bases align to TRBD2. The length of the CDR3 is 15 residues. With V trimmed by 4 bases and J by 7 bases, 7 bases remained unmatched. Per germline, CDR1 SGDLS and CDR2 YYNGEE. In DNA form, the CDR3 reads TGTGCCAGCAGCTCTGGACTAGCGGGCCGAAATGAGCAGTTCTTC. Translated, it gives CASSSGLAGRNEQFF.

The CDR3 protein is CASSQGQGSSETQYF. The CDR3 DNA follows: TGTGCCAGCAGCCAAGGACAGGGAAGTTCGGAGACCCAGTACTTC. This chain joins TRBV5-4 and TRBJ2-5, with TRBD1 matching over 8 bases. This CDR3 is 15 amino acids long. V trimming: 4 bases; J trimming: 5 bases; junction bases outside the gene matches: 10. CDR1 is SGHNT, CDR2 YYREEE, per germline (reference sequence).

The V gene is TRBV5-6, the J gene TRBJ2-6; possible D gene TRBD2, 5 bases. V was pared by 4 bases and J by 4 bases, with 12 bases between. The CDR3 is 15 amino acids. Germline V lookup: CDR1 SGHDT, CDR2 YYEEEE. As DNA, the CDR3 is TGTGCCAGCAGCGTGAGGGTAACCGGGGCCAACGTCCTGACTTTC. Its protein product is CASSVRVTGANVLTF.

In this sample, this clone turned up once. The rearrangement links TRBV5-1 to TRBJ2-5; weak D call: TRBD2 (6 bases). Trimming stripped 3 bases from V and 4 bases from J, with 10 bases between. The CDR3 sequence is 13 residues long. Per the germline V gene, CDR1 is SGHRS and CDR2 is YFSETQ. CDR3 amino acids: CASSSEGRETQYF. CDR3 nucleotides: TGCGCCAGCAGCTCGGAGGGTAGAGAGACCCAGTACTTC. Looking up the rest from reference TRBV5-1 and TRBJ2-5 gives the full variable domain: KAGVTQTPRYLIKTRGQQVTLSCSPISGHRSVSWYQQTPGQGLQFLFEYFSETQRNKGNFPGRFSGRQFSNSRSEMNVSTLELGDSALYLCASSSEGRETQYFGPGTRLLVL.

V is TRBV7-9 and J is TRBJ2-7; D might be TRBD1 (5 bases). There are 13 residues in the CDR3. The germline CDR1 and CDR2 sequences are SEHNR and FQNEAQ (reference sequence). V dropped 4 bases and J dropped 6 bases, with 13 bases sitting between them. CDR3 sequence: CASSYLAGLEQYF. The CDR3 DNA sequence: TGTGCCAGCAGCTATTTGGCAGGGCTCGAGCAGTACTTC.